The entry below describes one T cell receptor beta chain. Its target is not known. These data come from a study of T cell responses to AZD1222 COVID-19 vaccine. Study-level findings and limits: White British ancestry dominated among donors, who included more females, and clonal diversity was possibly underestimated. Repertoires in all cases were sampled only once the peak T cell response had passed.

Sequenced by immunoSEQ multiplex PCR; TCRdb stores in-frame clones only, minus some. The data show 120,000 to 150,000 clones, with under 95% seen just once and about 4.6% held by the top ten. Germline assignment: CDR1 LNHDA and CDR2 SQIVND (reference sequence). Trimming removed 6 bases from V and 1 base from J, with 9 bases in between. CDR3 length equals 14 residues. The sequenced sample was peripheral blood, obtained on day 0 of AZD1222 vaccination. The source is an adult in good health. This chain connects TRBV19 to TRBJ2-2; D gene unclear. The CDR3 is CASSQSRNTGELFF. The CDR3, as DNA: TGTGCCAGTAGCCAAAGTCGGAACACCGGGGAGCTGTTTTTT. The entire variable domain, with the rest obtained from reference TRBV19 and TRBJ2-2, is as follows: DGGITQSPKYLFRKEGQNVTLSCEQNLNHDAMYWYRQDPGQGLRLIYYSQIVNDFQKGDIAEGYSVSREKKESFPLTVTSAQKNPTAFYLCASSQSRNTGELFFGEGSRLTVL.